This record looks at one T cell receptor beta chain sequence and its context. Germline assignment: CDR1 SGHTA and CDR2 FQGNSA. Between the trimmed V and J ends, which lost 5 bases and 1 base, there was a span of 15 bases. CDR3 length: 17 amino acids. The entry originates in a study of blood T cell repertoires in COVID-19. Here immunoSEQ multiplex PCR was the method, and the copy in TCRdb shows in-frame clones only, minus some. This table holds some 180,000 clones, 75% to 90% found once. The chain has TRBV7-2 and TRBJ2-6; D may be TRBD2 (5 bases). This sequence was found in a middle-aged man with acute or convalescent COVID-19. Source material: peripheral blood. The CDR3 sequence: CASSPAGHLSGANVLTF. For the CDR3, the DNA is TGTGCCAGCAGCCCCGCGGGCCACTTATCTGGGGCCAACGTCCTGACTTTC.